This T cell receptor beta chain is drawn from a study of beta chain features in type 1 diabetes. This clone has more than one count but fewer than ten. The antigen remains undetermined. Other DNA sequences in this sample translate to the same CDR3. CDR1 and CDR2 from the germline V gene are MNHNY and SVGAGI (reference sequence). Trimming left V 4 bases short and J 1 base short, with 7 bases between. The CDR3 sequence is 13 residues long. Study findings and constraints: VDJ junctions in type 1 diabetes patients carried more deletions and fewer insertions. All four CD4+ subsets of Type 1 diabetes patients contained TCRB CDR3s that were moderately but significantly shorter. Sequencing from cDNA could over-represent high-TCR-expressing cells.

TCRB transcripts that were expressed got sequenced, as all of the isolated RNA had been reverse transcribed. Assay used: immunoSEQ multiplex PCR; TCRdb lists only in-frame clones, some missing. Counted here are about 700,000 clones, about an eighth occurring once; the ten biggest clones make up less than 0.025%. The receptor was derived from a man between 18 and 29 years old with type 1 diabetes. The sample taken for sequencing was naive CD4+ T cells from blood. The V gene is TRBV6-6, the J gene TRBJ1-1; the D gene is possibly TRBD1 (6 bases). The CDR3 loop reads CASSSDRNTEAFF. Here the CDR3 DNA reads TGTGCCAGCAGTTCGGACAGGAACACTGAAGCTTTCTTT.